The clone carrying this T cell receptor beta chain has a handful of counts. Antigen unknown. The same CDR3 also results from other DNA sequences found in this sample. Around 110 mL of blood, on average, came from one heparinised draw per donor. There are 13 residues in the CDR3. CDR1 and CDR2 from the germline V gene are SGHTA and FQGNSA. V was trimmed by 0 bases and J by 4 bases, leaving 5 bases between them. The entirety of the isolated RNA underwent reverse transcription, so expressed TCRB transcripts were sequenced. The assay was immunoSEQ multiplex PCR, and TCRdb's table has in-frame clones only and misses some. The sample lists 600,000 to 700,000 clones, 9.5% to 15% occurring once. These data originate in a study of beta chain features in type 1 diabetes. Study conclusions and caveats: Among patients with Type 1 diabetes, TCRB CDR3s were moderately but significantly shorter in every one of the four CD4+ subsets. Any HLA type influence on TCRB rearrangement was left unresolved here. cDNA-based sequencing might over-represent cells highly expressing TCR. Comparison showed that naive, central memory and Treg TCRB repertoires appeared more similar among patients than among healthy donors.

V gene TRBV7-2 combines with J gene TRBJ2-3; tentatively, D is TRBD1 or TRBD2 (5 bases each). This clonotype was obtained from a man aged 30 to 45 with type 1 diabetes. Input material: naive CD4+ T cells from blood. CDR3 sequence: CASSLAGADTQYF. CDR3 nucleotide sequence: TGTGCCAGCAGCTTAGCGGGGGCAGATACGCAGTATTTT.